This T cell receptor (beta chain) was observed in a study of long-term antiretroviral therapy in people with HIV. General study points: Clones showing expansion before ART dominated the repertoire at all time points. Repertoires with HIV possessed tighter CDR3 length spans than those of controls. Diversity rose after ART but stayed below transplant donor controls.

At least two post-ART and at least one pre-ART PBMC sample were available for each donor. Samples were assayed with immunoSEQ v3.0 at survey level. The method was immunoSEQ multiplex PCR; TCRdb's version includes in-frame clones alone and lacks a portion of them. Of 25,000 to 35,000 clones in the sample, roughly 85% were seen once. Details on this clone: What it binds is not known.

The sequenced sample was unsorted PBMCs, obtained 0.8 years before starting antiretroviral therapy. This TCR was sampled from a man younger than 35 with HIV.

The CDR3 region has the DNA TGTGCCAGCAACGCAGGTAGGGGCACTGAAGCTTTCTTT. Translation gives CASNAGRGTEAFF. The chain carries TRBV6-1 and TRBJ1-1; D is possibly TRBD1 (5 bases). V was trimmed by 7 bases and J by 4 bases, leaving 13 bases between them. The CDR3 runs 13 residues. Germline CDR1 MNHNS, CDR2 SASEGT.